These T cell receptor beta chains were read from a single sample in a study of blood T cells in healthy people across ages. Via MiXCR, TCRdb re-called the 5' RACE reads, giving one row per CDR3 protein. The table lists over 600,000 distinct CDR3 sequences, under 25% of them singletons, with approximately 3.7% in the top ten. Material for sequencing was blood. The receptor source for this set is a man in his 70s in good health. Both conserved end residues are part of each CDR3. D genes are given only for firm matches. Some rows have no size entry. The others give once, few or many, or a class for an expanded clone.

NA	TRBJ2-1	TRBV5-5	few	CASSFRQGAWNEQFF	TGTGCCAGCAGTTTTCGGCAGGGCGCATGGAATGAGCAGTTCTTC
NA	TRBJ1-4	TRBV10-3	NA	CAISESARDTNEKLFF	TGTGCCATCAGTGAGTCAGCCCGGGACACTAATGAAAAACTGTTTTTT
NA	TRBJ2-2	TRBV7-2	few	CASSLVHLGELFF	TGTGCCAGCAGCTTAGTCCATCTCGGGGAGCTGTTTTTT
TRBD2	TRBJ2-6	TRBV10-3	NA	CAIGASGNSGANVLTF	TGTGCCATCGGGGCTAGCGGAAACTCTGGGGCCAACGTCCTGACTTTC
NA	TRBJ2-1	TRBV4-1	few	CASSQPGQGGGDEQFF	TGCGCCAGCAGCCAACCCGGACAAGGGGGAGGCGATGAGCAGTTCTTC
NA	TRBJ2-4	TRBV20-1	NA	CSAGRDPRNIQYF	TGCAGTGCTGGTCGGGACCCAAGGAACATTCAGTACTTC
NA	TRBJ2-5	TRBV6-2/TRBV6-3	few	CASSYALAETQYF	TGTGCCAGCAGTTACGCCTTGGCGGAGACCCAGTACTTC
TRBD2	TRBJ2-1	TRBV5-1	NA	CASSLALVGGSSYNEQFF	TGCGCCAGCAGCTTGGCCCTAGTGGGCGGGAGCTCCTACAATGAGCAGTTCTTC
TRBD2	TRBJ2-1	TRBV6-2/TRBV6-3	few	CASSYSGLAAYNEQFF	TGTGCCAGCAGTTACTCCGGACTAGCAGCTTACAATGAGCAGTTCTTC
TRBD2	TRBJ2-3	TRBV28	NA	CASSPLAEHTDTQYF	TGTGCCAGCAGTCCTCTAGCGGAACATACAGATACGCAGTATTTT
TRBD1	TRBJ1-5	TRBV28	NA	CASRPGQGYQPQHF	TGTGCCAGCAGACCGGGACAGGGCTATCAGCCCCAGCATTTT
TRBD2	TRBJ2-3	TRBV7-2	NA	CASSLVWVGGSTDTQYF	TGTGCCAGCAGCTTAGTTTGGGTCGGGGGGAGCACAGATACGCAGTATTTT
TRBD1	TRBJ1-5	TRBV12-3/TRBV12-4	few	CASSSGTGVGNQPQHF	TGTGCCAGCAGTTCCGGGACAGGGGTAGGCAATCAGCCCCAGCATTTT
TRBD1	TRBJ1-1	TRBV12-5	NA	CASGLVFGTGNTEAFF	TGTGCTAGTGGTTTGGTATTCGGGACAGGCAACACTGAAGCTTTCTTT
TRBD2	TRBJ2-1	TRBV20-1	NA	CSARASPGLAHEQFF	TGCAGTGCTAGGGCCTCCCCGGGACTAGCACATGAGCAGTTCTTC
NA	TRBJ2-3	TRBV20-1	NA	CSAPSPAERLISDTQYF	TGCAGTGCCCCGTCCCCAGCTGAGCGACTTATCTCAGATACGCAGTATTTT
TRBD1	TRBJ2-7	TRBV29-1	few	CSVLGQGYEQYF	TGCAGCGTGTTGGGACAGGGCTACGAGCAGTACTTC
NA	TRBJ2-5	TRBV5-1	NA	CASSMNQGSETQYF	TGCGCCAGCAGCATGAACCAGGGCTCAGAGACCCAGTACTTC
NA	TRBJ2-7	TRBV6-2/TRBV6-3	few	CASSHPWGEDSYEQYF	TGTGCCAGCAGCCATCCATGGGGCGAGGACTCCTACGAGCAGTACTTC
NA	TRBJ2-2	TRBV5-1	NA	CASRRNGTPANTGELFF	TGCGCCAGCAGACGCAACGGGACTCCCGCGAACACCGGGGAGCTGTTTTTT
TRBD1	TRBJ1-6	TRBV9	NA	CASSVASSPGQGNSPLHF	TGTGCCAGCAGCGTAGCTAGTTCTCCGGGACAGGGTAATTCACCCCTCCACTTT
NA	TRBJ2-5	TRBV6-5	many	CASRGPRETQYF	TGTGCCAGCCGAGGGCCACGAGAGACCCAGTACTTC
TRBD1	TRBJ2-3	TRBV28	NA	CASRGTGLTTDTQYF	TGTGCCAGCAGAGGGACAGGGCTAACCACAGATACGCAGTATTTT
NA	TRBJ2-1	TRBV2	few	CARGVSYNEHFF	TGTGCCAGGGGGGTCTCCTACAACGAGCATTTCTTC
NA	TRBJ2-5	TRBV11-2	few	CASSLEVDAKGETQYF	TGTGCCAGCAGCTTAGAGGTGGACGCAAAGGGAGAGACCCAGTACTTC
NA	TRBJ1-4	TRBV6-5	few	CASSYWRGTPGEKLFF	TGTGCCAGCAGTTACTGGAGAGGTACCCCGGGGGAAAAACTGTTTTTT
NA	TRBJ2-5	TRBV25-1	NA	CASRAGSRLQETQYF	TGTGCCAGCAGGGCAGGGTCCAGACTACAAGAGACCCAGTACTTC
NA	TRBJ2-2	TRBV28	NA	CASSFPPPGEGGELFF	TGTGCCAGCAGTTTTCCCCCCCCCGGTGAAGGGGGGGAGCTGTTTTTT
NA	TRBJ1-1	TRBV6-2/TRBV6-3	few	CASSYSDRRLTTEAFF	TGTGCCAGCAGTTACTCGGACAGAAGACTAACAACTGAAGCTTTCTTT